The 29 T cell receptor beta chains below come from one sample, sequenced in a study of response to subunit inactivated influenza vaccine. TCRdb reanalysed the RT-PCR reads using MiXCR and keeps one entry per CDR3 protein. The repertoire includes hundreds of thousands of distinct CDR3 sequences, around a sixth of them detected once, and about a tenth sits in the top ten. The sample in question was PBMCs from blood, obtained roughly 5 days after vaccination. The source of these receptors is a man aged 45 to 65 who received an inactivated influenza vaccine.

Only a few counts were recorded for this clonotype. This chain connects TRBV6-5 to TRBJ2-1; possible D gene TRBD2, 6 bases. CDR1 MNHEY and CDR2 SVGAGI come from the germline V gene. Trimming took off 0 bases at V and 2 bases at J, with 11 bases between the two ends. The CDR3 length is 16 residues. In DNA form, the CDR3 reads TGTGCCAGCAGTTACTCAGTCGGGGGAACCTACAATGAGCAGTTCTTC. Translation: CASSYSVGGTYNEQFF.

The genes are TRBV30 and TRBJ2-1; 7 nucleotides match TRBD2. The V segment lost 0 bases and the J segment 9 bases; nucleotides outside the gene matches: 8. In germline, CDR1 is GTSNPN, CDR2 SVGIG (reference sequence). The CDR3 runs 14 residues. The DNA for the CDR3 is TGTGCCTGGAGTGTACTACGGGAGGTCGGTGAGCAGTTCTTC. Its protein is CAWSVLREVGEQFF.

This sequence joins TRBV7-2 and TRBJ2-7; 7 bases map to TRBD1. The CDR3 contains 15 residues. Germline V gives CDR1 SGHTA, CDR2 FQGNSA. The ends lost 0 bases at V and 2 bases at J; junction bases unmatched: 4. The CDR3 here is CASSLAMDRTYEQYF. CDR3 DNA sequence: TGTGCCAGCAGCTTAGCGATGGACAGGACCTACGAGCAGTACTTC. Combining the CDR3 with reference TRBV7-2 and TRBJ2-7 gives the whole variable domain GAGVSQSPSNKVTEKGKDVELRCDPISGHTALYWYRQSLGQGLEFLIYFQGNSAPDKSGLPSDRFSAERTGGSVSTLTIQRTQQEDSAVYLCASSLAMDRTYEQYFGPGTRLTVT.

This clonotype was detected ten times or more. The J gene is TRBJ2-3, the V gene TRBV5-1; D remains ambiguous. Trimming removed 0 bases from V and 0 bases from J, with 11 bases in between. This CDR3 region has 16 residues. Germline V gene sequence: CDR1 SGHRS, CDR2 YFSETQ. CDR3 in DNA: TGCGCCAGCAGCTTGGAAGGGCTGTCTAGCACAGATACGCAGTATTTT. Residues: CASSLEGLSSTDTQYF.

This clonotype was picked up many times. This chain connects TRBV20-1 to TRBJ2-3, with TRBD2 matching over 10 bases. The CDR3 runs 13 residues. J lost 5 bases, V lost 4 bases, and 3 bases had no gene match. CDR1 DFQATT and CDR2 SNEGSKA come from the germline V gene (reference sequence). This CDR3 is CSAKRGGRDTQYF. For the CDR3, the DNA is TGCAGTGCTAAGCGGGGGGGCCGAGATACGCAGTATTTT.

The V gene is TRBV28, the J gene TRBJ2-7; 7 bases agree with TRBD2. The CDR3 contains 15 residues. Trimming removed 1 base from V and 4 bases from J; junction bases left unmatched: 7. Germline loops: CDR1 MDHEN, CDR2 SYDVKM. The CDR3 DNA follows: TGTGCCAGCAGTTTATTCGGCGGGAGTGCGTACGAGCAGTACTTC. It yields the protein CASSLFGGSAYEQYF.

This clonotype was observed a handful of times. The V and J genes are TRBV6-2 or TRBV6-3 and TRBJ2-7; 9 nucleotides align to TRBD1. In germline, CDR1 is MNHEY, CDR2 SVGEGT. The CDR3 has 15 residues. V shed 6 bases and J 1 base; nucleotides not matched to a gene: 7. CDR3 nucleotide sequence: TGTGCCAGCAGAACCCGGACAGGGGCTTCCTACGAGCAGTACTTC. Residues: CASRTRTGASYEQYF.

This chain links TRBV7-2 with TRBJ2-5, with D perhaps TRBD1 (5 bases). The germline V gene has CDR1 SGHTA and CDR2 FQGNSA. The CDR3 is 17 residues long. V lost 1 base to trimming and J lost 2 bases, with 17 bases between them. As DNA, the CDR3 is TGTGCCAGCAGCTTAGTACATTTGGTCTCAGGGCAAGAGACCCAGTACTTC. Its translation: CASSLVHLVSGQETQYF. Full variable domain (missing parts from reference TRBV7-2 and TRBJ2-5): GAGVSQSPSNKVTEKGKDVELRCDPISGHTALYWYRQSLGQGLEFLIYFQGNSAPDKSGLPSDRFSAERTGGSVSTLTIQRTQQEDSAVYLCASSLVHLVSGQETQYFGPGTRLLVL.

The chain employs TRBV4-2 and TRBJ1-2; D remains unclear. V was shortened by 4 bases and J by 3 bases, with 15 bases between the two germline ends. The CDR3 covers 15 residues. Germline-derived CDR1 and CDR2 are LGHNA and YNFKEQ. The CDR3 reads CASSRPGGIDYGYTF. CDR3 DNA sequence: TGTGCCAGCAGCCGCCCGGGAGGGATTGACTATGGCTACACCTTC.

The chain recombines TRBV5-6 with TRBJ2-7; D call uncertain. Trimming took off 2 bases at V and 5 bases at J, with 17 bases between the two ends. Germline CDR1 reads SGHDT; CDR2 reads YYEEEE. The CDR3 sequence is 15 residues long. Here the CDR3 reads CASSFLVTQGDEQYF. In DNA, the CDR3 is TGTGCCAGCAGCTTTCTAGTGACTCAAGGCGACGAGCAGTACTTC.

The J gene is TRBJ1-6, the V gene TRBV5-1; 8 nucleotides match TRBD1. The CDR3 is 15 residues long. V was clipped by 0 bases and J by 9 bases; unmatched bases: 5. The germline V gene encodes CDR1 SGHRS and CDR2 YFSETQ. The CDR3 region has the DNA TGCGCCAGCAGCTTGGTCCAGGGGGCTAGTTCACCCCTCCACTTT. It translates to CASSLVQGASSPLHF.

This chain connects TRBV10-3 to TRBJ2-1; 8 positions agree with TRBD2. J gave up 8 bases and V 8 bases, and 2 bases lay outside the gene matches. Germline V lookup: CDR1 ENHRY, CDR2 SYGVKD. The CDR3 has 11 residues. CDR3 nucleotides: TGTGCCATCTCGCGGGGGGATGAGCAGTTCTTC. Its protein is CAISRGDEQFF.

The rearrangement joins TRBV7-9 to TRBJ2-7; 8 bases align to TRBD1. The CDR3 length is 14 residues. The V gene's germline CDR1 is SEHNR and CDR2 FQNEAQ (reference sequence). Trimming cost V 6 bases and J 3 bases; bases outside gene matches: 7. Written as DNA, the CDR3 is TGTGCCAGCAGATTCGGACAGGGCAACTACGAGCAGTACTTC. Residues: CASRFGQGNYEQYF.

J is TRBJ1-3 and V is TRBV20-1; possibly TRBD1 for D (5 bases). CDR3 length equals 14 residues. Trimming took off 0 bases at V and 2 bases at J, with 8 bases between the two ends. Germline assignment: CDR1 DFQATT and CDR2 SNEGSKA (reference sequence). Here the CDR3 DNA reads TGCAGTGCTAGAGATCAGGGAACTGGAAACACCATATATTTT. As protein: CSARDQGTGNTIYF.

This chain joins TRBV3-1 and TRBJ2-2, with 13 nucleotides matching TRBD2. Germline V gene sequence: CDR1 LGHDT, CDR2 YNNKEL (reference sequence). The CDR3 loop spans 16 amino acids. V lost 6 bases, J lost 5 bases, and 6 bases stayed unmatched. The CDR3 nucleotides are TGTGCCAGCAGACAGACTAGCGGGAGGAGAACCGGGGAGCTGTTTTTT. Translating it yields CASRQTSGRRTGELFF.

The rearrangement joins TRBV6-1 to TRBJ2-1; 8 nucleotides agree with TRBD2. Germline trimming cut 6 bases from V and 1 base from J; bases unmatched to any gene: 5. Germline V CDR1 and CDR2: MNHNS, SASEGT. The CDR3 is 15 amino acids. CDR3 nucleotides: TGTGCCAGCAGAAAGGCGGGGGGTTCCTACAATGAGCAGTTCTTC. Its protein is CASRKAGGSYNEQFF.

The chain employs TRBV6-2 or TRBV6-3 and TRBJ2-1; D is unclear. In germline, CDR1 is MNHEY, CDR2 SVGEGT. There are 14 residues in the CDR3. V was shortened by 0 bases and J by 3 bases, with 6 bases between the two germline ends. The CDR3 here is CASSYSLLYNEQFF. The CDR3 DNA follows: TGTGCCAGCAGTTACTCCCTCCTCTACAATGAGCAGTTCTTC.

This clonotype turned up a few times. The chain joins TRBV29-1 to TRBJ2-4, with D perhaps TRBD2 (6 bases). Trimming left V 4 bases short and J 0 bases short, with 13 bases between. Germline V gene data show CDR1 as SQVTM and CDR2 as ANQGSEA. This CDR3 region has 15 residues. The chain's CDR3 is CSVVVAGLAKNIQYF. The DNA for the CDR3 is TGCAGCGTTGTTGTTGCGGGGCTAGCCAAAAACATTCAGTACTTC. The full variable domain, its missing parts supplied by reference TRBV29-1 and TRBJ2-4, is SAVISQKPSRDICQRGTSLTIQCQVDSQVTMMFWYRQQPGQSLTLIATANQGSEATYESGFVIDKFPISRPNLTFSTLTVSNMSPEDSSIYLCSVVVAGLAKNIQYFGAGTRLSVL.

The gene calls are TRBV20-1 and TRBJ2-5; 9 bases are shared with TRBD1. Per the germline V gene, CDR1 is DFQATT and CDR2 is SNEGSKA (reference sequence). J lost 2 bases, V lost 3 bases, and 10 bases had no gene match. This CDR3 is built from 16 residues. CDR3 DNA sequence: TGCAGTGCTAGTCCTCATTGGGACAGGGCGCAAGAGACCCAGTACTTC. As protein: CSASPHWDRAQETQYF.

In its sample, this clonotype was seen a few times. The CDR3 DNA reads TGTGCCAGCAGTTTATTCCCCTCCACAGATACGCAGTATTTT. It specifies CASSLFPSTDTQYF. The chain recombines TRBV27 with TRBJ2-3; D remains ambiguous. Germline CDR1 MNHEY, CDR2 SMNVEV (reference sequence). The V and J ends lost 1 base and 2 bases respectively, with 7 bases between them. This CDR3 has 14 residues.

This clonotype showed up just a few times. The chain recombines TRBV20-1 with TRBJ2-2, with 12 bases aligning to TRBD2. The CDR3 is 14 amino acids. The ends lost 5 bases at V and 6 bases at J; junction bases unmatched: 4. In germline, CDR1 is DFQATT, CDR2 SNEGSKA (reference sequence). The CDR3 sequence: CSAASGGAAGELFF. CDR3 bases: TGCAGTGCTGCTAGCGGGGGGGCCGCCGGGGAGCTGTTTTTT.

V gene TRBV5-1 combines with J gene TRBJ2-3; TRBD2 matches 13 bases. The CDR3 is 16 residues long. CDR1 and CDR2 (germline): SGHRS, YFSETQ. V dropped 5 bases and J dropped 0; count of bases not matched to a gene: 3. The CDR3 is CASRPGLAGSTDTQYF. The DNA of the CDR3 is TGCGCCAGCAGACCGGGACTAGCGGGGAGCACAGATACGCAGTATTTT.

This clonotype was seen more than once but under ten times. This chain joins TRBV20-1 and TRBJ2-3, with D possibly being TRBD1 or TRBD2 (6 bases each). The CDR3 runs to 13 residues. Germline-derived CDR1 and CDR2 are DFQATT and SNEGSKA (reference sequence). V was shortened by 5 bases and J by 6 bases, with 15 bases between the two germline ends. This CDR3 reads CSAPGWGADTQYF. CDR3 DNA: TGCAGTGCTCCCGGGTGGGGGGCCGATACGCAGTATTTT.

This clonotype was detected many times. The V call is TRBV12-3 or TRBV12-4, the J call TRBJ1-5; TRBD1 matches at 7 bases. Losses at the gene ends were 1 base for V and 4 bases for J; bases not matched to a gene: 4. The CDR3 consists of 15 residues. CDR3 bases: TGTGCCAGCAGTTTAGGGACAGGAGTAAATCAGCCCCAGCATTTT. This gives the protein CASSLGTGVNQPQHF.

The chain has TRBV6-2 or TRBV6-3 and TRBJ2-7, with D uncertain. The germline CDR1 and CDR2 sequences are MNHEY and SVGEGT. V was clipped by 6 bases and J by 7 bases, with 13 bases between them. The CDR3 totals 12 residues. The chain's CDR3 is CASSLTRREQYF. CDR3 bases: TGTGCCAGCAGCCTTACCCGAAGAGAGCAGTACTTC.

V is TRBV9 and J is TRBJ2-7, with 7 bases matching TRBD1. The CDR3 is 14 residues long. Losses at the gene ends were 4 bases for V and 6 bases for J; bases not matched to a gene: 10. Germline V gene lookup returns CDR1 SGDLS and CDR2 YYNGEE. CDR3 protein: CASSPTGQTSEQYF. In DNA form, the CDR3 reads TGTGCCAGCAGCCCAACGGGACAGACGTCCGAGCAGTACTTC.

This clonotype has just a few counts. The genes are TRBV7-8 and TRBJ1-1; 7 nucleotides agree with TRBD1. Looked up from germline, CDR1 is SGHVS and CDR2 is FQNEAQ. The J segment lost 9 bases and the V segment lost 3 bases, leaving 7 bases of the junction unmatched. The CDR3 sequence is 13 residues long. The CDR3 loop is CASSFRGDRKAFF. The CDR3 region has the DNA TGTGCCAGCAGCTTTCGGGGGGACAGAAAAGCTTTCTTT.

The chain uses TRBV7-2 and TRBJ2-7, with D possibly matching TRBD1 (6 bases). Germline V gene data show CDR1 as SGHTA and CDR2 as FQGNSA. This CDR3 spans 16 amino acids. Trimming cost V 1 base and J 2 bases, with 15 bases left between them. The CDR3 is CASSLVGGLNTYEQYF. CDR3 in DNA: TGTGCCAGCAGCTTAGTTGGGGGCTTAAACACCTACGAGCAGTACTTC.

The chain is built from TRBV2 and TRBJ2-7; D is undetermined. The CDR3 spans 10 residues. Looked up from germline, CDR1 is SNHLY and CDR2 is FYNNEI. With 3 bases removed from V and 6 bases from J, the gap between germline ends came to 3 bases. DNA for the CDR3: TGTGCCAGCAGTGACATCGAGCAGTACTTC. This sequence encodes CASSDIEQYF.